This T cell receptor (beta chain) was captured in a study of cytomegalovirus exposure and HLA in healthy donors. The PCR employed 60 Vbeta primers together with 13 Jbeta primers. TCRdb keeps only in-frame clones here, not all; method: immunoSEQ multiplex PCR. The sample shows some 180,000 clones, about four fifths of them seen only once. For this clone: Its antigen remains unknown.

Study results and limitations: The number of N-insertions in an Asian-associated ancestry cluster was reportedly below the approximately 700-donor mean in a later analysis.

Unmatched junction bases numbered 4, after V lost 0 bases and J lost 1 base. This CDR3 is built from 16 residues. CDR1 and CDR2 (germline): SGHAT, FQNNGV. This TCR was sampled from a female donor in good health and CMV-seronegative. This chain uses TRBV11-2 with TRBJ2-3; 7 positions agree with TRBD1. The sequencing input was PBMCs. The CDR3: CASSLDRQGRTDTQYF. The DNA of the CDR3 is TGTGCCAGCAGCTTAGACCGACAGGGCCGCACAGATACGCAGTATTTT.